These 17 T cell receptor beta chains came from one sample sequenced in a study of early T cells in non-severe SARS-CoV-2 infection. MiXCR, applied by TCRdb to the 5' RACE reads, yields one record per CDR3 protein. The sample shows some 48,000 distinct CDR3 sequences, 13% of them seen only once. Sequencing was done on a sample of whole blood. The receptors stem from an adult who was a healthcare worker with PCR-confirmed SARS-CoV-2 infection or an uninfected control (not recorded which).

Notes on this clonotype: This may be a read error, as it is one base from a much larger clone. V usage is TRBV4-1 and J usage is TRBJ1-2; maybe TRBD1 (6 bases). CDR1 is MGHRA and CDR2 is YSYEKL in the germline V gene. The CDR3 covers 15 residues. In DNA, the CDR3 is TGCGTCAGCAGCCAAGTGCCCGGGACACTTCATGGCTACACCTTC. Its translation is CVSSQVPGTLHGYTF.

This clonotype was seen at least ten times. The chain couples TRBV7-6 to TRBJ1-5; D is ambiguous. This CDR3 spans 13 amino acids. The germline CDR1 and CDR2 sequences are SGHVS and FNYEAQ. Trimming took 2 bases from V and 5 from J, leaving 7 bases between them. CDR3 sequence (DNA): TGTGCCAGCAGCTTATCCGGGGATCAGCCCCAGCATTTT. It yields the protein CASSLSGDQPQHF.

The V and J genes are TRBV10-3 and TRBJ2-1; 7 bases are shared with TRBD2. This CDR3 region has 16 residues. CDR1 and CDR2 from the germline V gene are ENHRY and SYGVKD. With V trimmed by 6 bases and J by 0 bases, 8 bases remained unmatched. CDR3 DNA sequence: TGTGCCATCAGATCAAGCGGGAAGAGCTCCTACAATGAGCAGTTCTTC. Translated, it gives CAIRSSGKSSYNEQFF.

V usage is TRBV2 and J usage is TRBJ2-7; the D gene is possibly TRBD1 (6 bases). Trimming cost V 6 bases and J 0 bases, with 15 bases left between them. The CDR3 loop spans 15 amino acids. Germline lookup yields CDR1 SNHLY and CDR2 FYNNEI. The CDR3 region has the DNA TGTGCCAGCAGCCGACTCCGGACAGCCTCCTACGAGCAGTACTTC. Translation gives CASSRLRTASYEQYF.

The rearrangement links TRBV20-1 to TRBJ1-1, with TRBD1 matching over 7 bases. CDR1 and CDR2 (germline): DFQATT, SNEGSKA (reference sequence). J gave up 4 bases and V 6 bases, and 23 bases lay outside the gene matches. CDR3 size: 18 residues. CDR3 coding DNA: TGCAGTGCCCCCGACGTACAGGGGACCCCCCCGATGGGCACTGAAGCTTTCTTT. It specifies CSAPDVQGTPPMGTEAFF.

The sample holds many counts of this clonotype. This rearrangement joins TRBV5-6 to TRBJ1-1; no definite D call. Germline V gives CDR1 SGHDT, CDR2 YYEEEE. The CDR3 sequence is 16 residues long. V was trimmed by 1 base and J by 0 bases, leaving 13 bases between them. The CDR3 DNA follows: TGTGCCAGCAGCTTGAACGGCCCCGCGATGAACACTGAAGCTTTCTTT. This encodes CASSLNGPAMNTEAFF.

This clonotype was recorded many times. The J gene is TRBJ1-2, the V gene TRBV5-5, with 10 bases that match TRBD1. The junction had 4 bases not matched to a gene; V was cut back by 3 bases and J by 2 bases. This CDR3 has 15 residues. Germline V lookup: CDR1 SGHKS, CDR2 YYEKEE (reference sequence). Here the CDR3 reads CASSSRDRGNYGYTF. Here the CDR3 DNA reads TGTGCCAGCAGCTCGCGGGACAGGGGAAACTATGGCTACACCTTC.

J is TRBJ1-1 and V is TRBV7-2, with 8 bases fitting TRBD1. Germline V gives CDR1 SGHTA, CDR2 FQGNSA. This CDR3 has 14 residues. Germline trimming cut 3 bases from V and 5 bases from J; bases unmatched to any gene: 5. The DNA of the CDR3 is TGTGCCAGCAGCTTCAAGACAGGGGATACTGAAGCTTTCTTT. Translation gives CASSFKTGDTEAFF.

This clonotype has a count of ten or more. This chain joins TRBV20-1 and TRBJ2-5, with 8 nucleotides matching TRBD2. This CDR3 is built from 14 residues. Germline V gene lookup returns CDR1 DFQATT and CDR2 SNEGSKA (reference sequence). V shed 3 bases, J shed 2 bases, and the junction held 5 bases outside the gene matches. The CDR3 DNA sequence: TGCAGTGCTAGCTTAGCGGGACCGCAAGAGACCCAGTACTTC. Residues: CSASLAGPQETQYF.

The CDR3 coding sequence is TGTGCCATCAGTATACCGGGACAGGGTTACGACGAGCAGTACTTC. Translating it yields CAISIPGQGYDEQYF. This chain uses TRBV10-3 with TRBJ2-7; the match to TRBD1 covers 9 bases. Looked up from germline, CDR1 is ENHRY and CDR2 is SYGVKD. The junction had 10 bases not matched to a gene; V was cut back by 5 bases and J by 5 bases. The CDR3 contains 15 residues.

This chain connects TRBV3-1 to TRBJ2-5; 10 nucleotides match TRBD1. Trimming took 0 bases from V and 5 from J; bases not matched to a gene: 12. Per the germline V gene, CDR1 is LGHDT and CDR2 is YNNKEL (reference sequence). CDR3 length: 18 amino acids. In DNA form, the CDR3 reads TGTGCCAGCAGCCAAGACCTTAGGACAGGGGGAGGTTCGGAGACCCAGTACTTC. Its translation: CASSQDLRTGGGSETQYF.

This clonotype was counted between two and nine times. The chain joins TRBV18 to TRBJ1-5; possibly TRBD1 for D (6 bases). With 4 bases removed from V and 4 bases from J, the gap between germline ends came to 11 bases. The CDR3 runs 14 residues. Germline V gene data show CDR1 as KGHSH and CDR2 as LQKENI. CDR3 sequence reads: CASSQEGGNQPQHF. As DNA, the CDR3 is TGTGCCAGCTCACAGGAAGGGGGAAATCAGCCCCAGCATTTT.

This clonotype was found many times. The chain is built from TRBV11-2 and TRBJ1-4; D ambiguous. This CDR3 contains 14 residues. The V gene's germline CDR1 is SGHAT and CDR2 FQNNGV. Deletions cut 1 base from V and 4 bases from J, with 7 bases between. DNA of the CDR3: TGTGCCAGCAGCTTAGGGGTTTATAATGAAAAACTGTTTTTT. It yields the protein CASSLGVYNEKLFF.

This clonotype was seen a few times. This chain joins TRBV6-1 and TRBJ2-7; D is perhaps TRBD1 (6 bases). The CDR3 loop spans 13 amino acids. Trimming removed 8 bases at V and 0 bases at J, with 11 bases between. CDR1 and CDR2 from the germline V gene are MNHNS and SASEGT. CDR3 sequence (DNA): TGTGCCAGCTTATCGGACAGCTCCTACGAGCAGTACTTC. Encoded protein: CASLSDSSYEQYF.

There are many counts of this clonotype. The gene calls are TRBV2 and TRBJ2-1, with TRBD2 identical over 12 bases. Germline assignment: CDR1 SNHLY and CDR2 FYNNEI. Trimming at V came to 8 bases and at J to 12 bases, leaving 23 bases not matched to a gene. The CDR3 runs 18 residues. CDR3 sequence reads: CASRTHTRLAGALEGQFF. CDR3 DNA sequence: TGTGCCAGCCGCACTCACACCAGACTAGCGGGGGCCCTAGAGGGGCAGTTCTTC.

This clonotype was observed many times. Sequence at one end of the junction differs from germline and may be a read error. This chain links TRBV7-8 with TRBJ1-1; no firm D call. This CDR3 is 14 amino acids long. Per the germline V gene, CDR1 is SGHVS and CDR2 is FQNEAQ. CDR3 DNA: TGTGCCAGCAGGGAAGGGTGGCAGAACACTGAAGCCTTCTTT. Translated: CASREGWQNTEAFF.

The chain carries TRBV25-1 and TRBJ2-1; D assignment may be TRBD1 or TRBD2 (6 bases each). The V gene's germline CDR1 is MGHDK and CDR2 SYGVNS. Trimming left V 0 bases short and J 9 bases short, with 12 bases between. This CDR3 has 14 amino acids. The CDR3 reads CASSEYGGPREQFF. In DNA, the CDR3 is TGTGCCAGCAGTGAATATGGGGGGCCCCGTGAGCAGTTCTTC.